These 26 T cell receptor beta chains originate from one sample sequenced in a study of blood T cells in healthy people across ages. A second roughly 6 to 11 cycle PCR used barcoded and J-beta primers. One entry per CDR3 protein results from TCRdb running MiXCR on the 5' RACE reads. The data contain hundreds of thousands of distinct CDR3 sequences, around 20% of them singletons. The specimen sequenced was blood. The receptors stem from a man aged 70 or older in good health.

The rearrangement links TRBV7-2 to TRBJ2-1; the match to TRBD2 covers 9 bases. The J call is doubtful: the DNA matches TRBJ2-7 better. Germline V gives CDR1 SGHTA, CDR2 FQGNSA. CDR3 length: 16 residues. For the CDR3, the DNA is TGTGCCAGCAGCTTAAGGATAGCGGGAGATATCTACGAGCAGTACTTC. Its translation is CASSLRIAGDIYEQYF.

This clonotype was recorded many times. The rearrangement links TRBV9 to TRBJ2-1; 7 bases agree with TRBD2. The germline gives CDR1 SGDLS, CDR2 YYNGEE. The CDR3 totals 14 residues. Trimming at V came to 3 bases and at J to 4 bases, leaving 4 bases not matched to a gene. CDR3: CASSGGGPYNEQFF. The CDR3 DNA sequence: TGTGCCAGCAGCGGGGGAGGGCCTTACAATGAGCAGTTCTTC.

The V call is TRBV6-2 or TRBV6-3, the J call TRBJ2-7, with D perhaps assigned TRBD1 or TRBD2 (5 bases each). The CDR3 consists of 16 residues. Germline CDR1 is MNHEY and CDR2 is SVGEGT. Trimming left V 2 bases short and J 0 bases short, with 14 bases between. The DNA of the CDR3 is TGTGCCAGCAGTTACCCGAGGGGCCAGAGCTCCTACGAGCAGTACTTC. It yields the protein CASSYPRGQSSYEQYF.

This clonotype was seen more than once but under ten times. The chain links TRBV29-1 to TRBJ2-2, with TRBD2 matching 13 bases. Trimming cost V 5 bases and J 9 bases; bases outside gene matches: 9. CDR1 SQVTM and CDR2 ANQGSEA come from the germline V gene. This CDR3 region has 15 residues. The DNA for the CDR3 is TGCAGCGTTATCCGGACTAGCGGGAGCCTACGGGAGCTGTTTTTT. Amino acids: CSVIRTSGSLRELFF.

V usage is TRBV7-2 and J usage is TRBJ2-3, with 10 bases aligning to TRBD2. This CDR3 contains 17 residues. The germline V gene has CDR1 SGHTA and CDR2 FQGNSA. Trimming at V came to 5 bases and at J to 1 base, leaving 9 bases not matched to a gene. The CDR3 DNA sequence: TGTGCCAGCAGCCCATCAACTAGCGGGGCCCGCACAGATACGCAGTATTTT. Translating it yields CASSPSTSGARTDTQYF.

The V gene is TRBV12-3 or TRBV12-4, the J gene TRBJ2-4; TRBD1 is a possible D gene (6 bases). The length of the CDR3 is 15 residues. The V end was cut by 5 bases, the J end by 4 bases, with 15 bases between. The DNA for the CDR3 is TGTGCCAGCAGTGAGCCTCGGACAGAGAAAAACATTCAGTACTTC. Its translation is CASSEPRTEKNIQYF.

Of note for this clonotype: The conserved closing phenylalanine or tryptophan is absent in this CDR3, likely reflecting a read error. The gene calls are TRBV3-1 and TRBJ2-3; D is unresolved. The CDR3 spans 12 residues. Trimming removed 0 bases at V and 7 bases at J, with 5 bases between. From germline, CDR1 is LGHDT and CDR2 YNNKEL (reference sequence). CDR3 sequence: CASSQESYTQYL. The CDR3 DNA is TGTGCCAGCAGCCAAGAGTCATATACGCAGTATCTT.

The J gene is TRBJ1-2, the V gene TRBV20-1; 9 positions match TRBD1. The CDR3 consists of 14 residues. The trim removed 5 bases at V and 4 bases at J, leaving 8 bases unmatched. Germline CDR1 reads DFQATT; CDR2 reads SNEGSKA (reference sequence). The DNA of the CDR3 is TGCAGTGCTCCCACTTCGACAGGGGGCTATGGCTACACCTTC. Translated: CSAPTSTGGYGYTF.

The chain joins TRBV2 to TRBJ1-6; TRBD1 matches 8 bases. The CDR3 is made up of 13 amino acids. Trimming at V came to 10 bases and at J to 5 bases, leaving 4 bases not matched to a gene. The germline gives CDR1 SNHLY, CDR2 FYNNEI. The CDR3 nucleotides are TGTGCCACCGGGACAGGTGATAATTCACCCCTCCACTTT. It codes for CATGTGDNSPLHF.

This clonotype was found once. The chain uses TRBV5-5 and TRBJ2-7; TRBD1 might be the D (6 bases). Germline V gene sequence: CDR1 SGHKS, CDR2 YYEKEE (reference sequence). The V end was cut by 2 bases, the J end by 0 bases, with 12 bases between. The CDR3 runs to 15 residues. The CDR3 spells CASSFRDISSYEQYV. CDR3 DNA: TGTGCCAGCAGCTTCCGGGACATAAGCTCCTACGAGCAGTACGTC.

This chain joins TRBV25-1 and TRBJ2-5, with 7 bases that match TRBD2. Germline V gene data show CDR1 as MGHDK and CDR2 as SYGVNS. With 2 bases clipped from V and 9 bases from J, the junction kept 21 bases outside the gene matches. This CDR3 is built from 18 residues. CDR3 DNA: TGTGCCAGCAGTGAAGAGGCCAGGTTTACACTTTTGGCGGGGGCCCAGTACTTC. Translation: CASSEEARFTLLAGAQYF.

The chain uses TRBV7-9 and TRBJ1-1, with 8 nucleotides matching TRBD1. V was clipped by 0 bases and J by 8 bases; unmatched bases: 8. The CDR3 runs to 15 residues. The germline CDR1 and CDR2 sequences are SEHNR and FQNEAQ (reference sequence). In DNA, the CDR3 is TGTGCCAGCAGCTTAGCACTGACAGGGGCTAGGGAAGCTTTCTTT. Amino acids: CASSLALTGAREAFF.

This chain connects TRBV10-3 to TRBJ2-3; D is perhaps TRBD2 (5 bases). The length of the CDR3 is 14 residues. V lost 4 bases, J lost 2 bases, and 10 bases lay in between. CDR1 is ENHRY and CDR2 is SYGVKD in the germline V gene. The CDR3 DNA sequence: TGTGCCATCAGTGCGGCGGGCTCCACAGATACGCAGTATTTT. The encoded protein is CAISAAGSTDTQYF.

The J gene is TRBJ1-1, the V gene TRBV7-2; D unresolved. This CDR3 region has 14 residues. CDR1 and CDR2 (germline): SGHTA, FQGNSA. Trimming removed 5 bases at V and 8 bases at J, with 18 bases between. This chain's CDR3 is CASSILVRGGEAFF. The DNA for the CDR3 is TGTGCCAGCAGCATCTTAGTTCGGGGAGGCGAAGCTTTCTTT.

The gene calls are TRBV29-1 and TRBJ1-3; D remains ambiguous. V lost 3 bases, J lost 2 bases, and 8 bases lay in between. CDR1 and CDR2 from the germline V gene are SQVTM and ANQGSEA. The CDR3 is made up of 13 amino acids. CDR3 region: CSVETLAGNTIYF. CDR3 DNA: TGCAGCGTTGAGACGCTCGCTGGAAACACCATATATTTT.

The table lists this clonotype with a few counts. As DNA, the CDR3 is TGTGCCTGGGATCGAGCGGGAGCCTACAATGAGCAGTTCTTC. Amino acids: CAWDRAGAYNEQFF. The V gene is TRBV30, the J gene TRBJ2-1; 8 nucleotides line up with TRBD2. The CDR3 sequence is 14 residues long. Germline V gene lookup returns CDR1 GTSNPN and CDR2 SVGIG (reference sequence). Germline trimming cut 5 bases from V and 2 bases from J; bases unmatched to any gene: 5.

The chain couples TRBV19 to TRBJ2-4; 13 bases match TRBD2. This CDR3 has 14 amino acids. V lost 6 bases, J lost 7 bases, and 3 bases stayed unmatched. The germline gives CDR1 LNHDA, CDR2 SQIVND (reference sequence). The chain's CDR3 is CASRPTSGRNIQYF. In nucleotides, the CDR3 is TGTGCCAGTAGACCGACTAGCGGGAGGAACATTCAGTACTTC.

This clonotype was detected a few times. The J gene is TRBJ1-1, the V gene TRBV20-1, with D possibly TRBD1 on 5 matching bases. Trimming took off 0 bases at V and 0 bases at J, with 11 bases between the two ends. The germline gives CDR1 DFQATT, CDR2 SNEGSKA (reference sequence). The CDR3 is made up of 15 amino acids. CDR3 sequence reads: CSAREGTPMNTEAFF. CDR3 sequence (DNA): TGCAGTGCTAGAGAGGGGACCCCTATGAACACTGAAGCTTTCTTT.

This clonotype was seen ten or more times. The chain carries TRBV3-1 and TRBJ2-3, with D uncertain. In germline, CDR1 is LGHDT, CDR2 YNNKEL (reference sequence). The CDR3 has 13 amino acids. Trimming removed 3 bases at V and 6 bases at J, with 10 bases between. The CDR3 loop is CASSQPPTDTQYF. In nucleotides, the CDR3 is TGTGCCAGCAGCCAGCCGCCGACGGATACGCAGTATTTT.

The sample holds a few counts of this clonotype. The rearrangement uses TRBV7-9 and TRBJ2-1; D uncertain. Trimming shortened V by 5 bases and J by 9 bases, and 14 bases separated the two germline ends. The CDR3 has 13 amino acids. Germline assignment: CDR1 SEHNR and CDR2 FQNEAQ (reference sequence). This CDR3 is CASSTPPGGEQFF. Here the CDR3 DNA reads TGTGCCAGCAGCACCCCTCCGGGCGGTGAGCAGTTCTTC.

This clonotype was seen repeatedly, ten times or more. CDR3 loop: CSATSPTSGRKGSSNEQFF. CDR3 DNA sequence: TGCAGTGCTACCTCTCCGACTAGCGGGAGGAAAGGGAGTTCTAATGAGCAGTTCTTC. V gene TRBV20-1 combines with J gene TRBJ2-1; 13 nucleotides match TRBD2. The CDR3 sequence is 19 residues long. Germline V gene data show CDR1 as DFQATT and CDR2 as SNEGSKA (reference sequence). Germline trimming cut 4 bases from V and 7 bases from J; bases unmatched to any gene: 19.

This clonotype was observed a handful of times. The chain carries TRBV20-1 and TRBJ2-2; D uncertain. The germline gives CDR1 DFQATT, CDR2 SNEGSKA (reference sequence). The length of the CDR3 is 15 residues. Trimming took 2 bases from V and 1 from J, leaving 11 bases between them. The CDR3 protein is CSARPTLGNTGELFF. The CDR3 region has the DNA TGCAGTGCTAGACCGACTCTAGGGAACACCGGGGAGCTGTTTTTT.

The rearrangement joins TRBV6-6 to TRBJ2-7, with 9 bases fitting TRBD2. The ends lost 4 bases at V and 7 bases at J; junction bases unmatched: 17. CDR1 is MNHNY and CDR2 is SVGAGI in the germline V gene (reference sequence). This CDR3 is 17 amino acids long. The DNA for the CDR3 is TGTGCCAGCAGTTTTTTACCGGGACTAGCAGGGGCGCAAGAGCAGTACTTC. Its protein is CASSFLPGLAGAQEQYF.

The V gene is TRBV20-1, the J gene TRBJ2-3, with 9 positions matching TRBD2. This CDR3 spans 15 amino acids. Per germline, CDR1 DFQATT and CDR2 SNEGSKA (reference sequence). Trimming cost V 3 bases and J 3 bases; bases outside gene matches: 7. CDR3 amino acids: CSASTGTSPTDTQYF. DNA for the CDR3: TGCAGTGCTAGTACCGGGACTAGCCCTACAGATACGCAGTATTTT.

This clonotype was detected a few times. This chain connects TRBV15 to TRBJ1-2; maybe TRBD1 (5 bases). From germline, CDR1 is LNHNV and CDR2 YYDKDF (reference sequence). V was trimmed by 1 base and J by 6 bases, leaving 15 bases between them. This CDR3 comprises 15 residues. CDR3: CATSRVPDDSNGYTF. The DNA of the CDR3 is TGTGCCACCAGCAGAGTCCCCGATGACAGTAATGGCTACACCTTC.

This clonotype was detected a few times. This chain uses TRBV19 with TRBJ2-1; the match to TRBD1 covers 8 bases. Germline loops: CDR1 LNHDA, CDR2 SQIVND (reference sequence). This CDR3 has 14 residues. J was trimmed by 5 bases and V by 6 bases; bases with no gene match: 6. DNA for the CDR3: TGTGCCAGTAGGAGACAGGGGCGAGACAATGAGCAGTTCTTC. Amino acids: CASRRQGRDNEQFF.